This T cell receptor beta chain was sequenced for a study of beta chain features in type 1 diabetes. The whole isolated RNA underwent reverse transcription, so sequencing captured expressed TCRB transcripts. Profiled with immunoSEQ multiplex PCR; TCRdb holds only in-frame clones, not every one. The table shows 150,000 to 200,000 clones, with about 8.3% occurring only once. Study results and limitations: Patients with Type 1 diabetes showed moderately but significantly shorter TCRB CDR3s in all four CD4+ subsets.

Naive, central memory, regulatory and stem cell-like memory cells within the CD4+ compartment were sorted using CD45RO/CCR7/CD25/CD127/CD95/CD27. This clone has at least ten counts. Its antigen is currently unknown. The TCR comes from a woman aged 18-35 years with type 1 diabetes. The sequencing sample was made of central memory CD4+ T cells from blood.

Here the CDR3 reads CASSPQTGGSSSGANVLTF. As DNA, the CDR3 is TGTGCCAGCTCACCGCAGACAGGGGGCAGTAGCTCTGGGGCCAACGTCCTGACTTTC. This sequence joins TRBV18 and TRBJ2-6, with 10 bases that match TRBD1. This CDR3 has 19 residues. Trimming cost V 3 bases and J 0 bases; bases outside gene matches: 8. Germline-derived CDR1 and CDR2 are KGHSH and LQKENI.